Shown below are 16 T cell receptor beta chains from a single sample sequenced in a study of T cells in tuberculosis. Sequencing was performed with immunoSEQ multiplex PCR; in TCRdb, only in-frame clones are kept and a portion is missing. The table shows 29,000 or so clones, with 80% to 95% occurring only once. The sequenced sample was PBMCs. The receptors originated from a donor between 10 and 29 years old with latent tuberculosis or without tuberculosis infection.

The genes are TRBV5-1 and TRBJ2-7; perhaps TRBD2 as D (6 bases). The germline V gene encodes CDR1 SGHRS and CDR2 YFSETQ. The V and J ends lost 1 base and 0 bases respectively, with 11 bases between them. CDR3 size: 15 residues. The CDR3 reads CASSLNAGSSYEQYF. The CDR3 nucleotides read TGCGCCAGCAGCTTGAACGCGGGGAGCTCCTACGAGCAGTACTTC.

The chain is built from TRBV18 and TRBJ2-7; 9 bases align to TRBD1. Looked up from germline, CDR1 is KGHSH and CDR2 is LQKENI. Trimming removed 6 bases from V and 5 bases from J; junction bases left unmatched: 17. The CDR3 totals 17 residues. The CDR3, as DNA: TGTGCCAGCTCGCCAATACCCCTGACAGGGGGTACCGACGAGCAGTACTTC. Its translation is CASSPIPLTGGTDEQYF.

The J gene is TRBJ2-1, the V gene TRBV19, with 7 bases aligning to TRBD2. The J segment lost 7 bases and the V segment lost 3 bases, leaving 6 bases of the junction unmatched. The CDR3 sequence is 14 residues long. Looked up from germline, CDR1 is LNHDA and CDR2 is SQIVND (reference sequence). CDR3 nucleotides: TGTGCCAGTAGTATTGGCGGGAGTACGAATGAGCAGTTCTTC. Its translation is CASSIGGSTNEQFF.

The V gene is TRBV4-1, the J gene TRBJ1-4; no clear D gene. This CDR3 contains 14 residues. The V and J ends lost 1 base and 7 bases respectively, with 10 bases between them. Germline-derived CDR1 and CDR2 are MGHRA and YSYEKL. This chain's CDR3 is CASSQVLSFEKLFF. CDR3 coding DNA: TGCGCCAGCAGCCAAGTTTTAAGCTTTGAAAAACTGTTTTTT.

The J gene is TRBJ2-2, the V gene TRBV5-4, with 8 positions matching TRBD1. CDR3 length equals 17 residues. The V and J ends lost 4 bases and 1 base, in that order; junction bases with no gene match: 9. The germline V gene encodes CDR1 SGHNT and CDR2 YYREEE (reference sequence). CDR3 bases: TGTGCCAGCAGCCGGTTGGGCAGGGGGCTGAACACCGGGGAGCTGTTTTTT. Its protein product is CASSRLGRGLNTGELFF.

CDR3 nucleotide sequence: TGTGCCAGCAGCTTGACTAGCGATAGCAATCAGCCCCAGCATTTT. It codes for CASSLTSDSNQPQHF. The chain employs TRBV5-6 and TRBJ1-5; D gene uncertain. The CDR3 is 15 amino acids. Between the trimmed V and J ends, which lost 1 base and 0 bases, there was a span of 8 bases. CDR1 is SGHDT, CDR2 YYEEEE, per germline.

The chain recombines TRBV2 with TRBJ2-7, with D unresolved. CDR3 size: 12 residues. Trimming left V 3 bases short and J 3 bases short, with 6 bases between. Per the germline V gene, CDR1 is SNHLY and CDR2 is FYNNEI. This chain's CDR3 is CASSDTIYEQYF. The CDR3 region has the DNA TGTGCCAGCAGTGATACTATCTACGAGCAGTACTTC.

The chain is built from TRBV6-5 and TRBJ2-1; 9 positions agree with TRBD2. The CDR3 totals 15 residues. The germline V gene encodes CDR1 MNHEY and CDR2 SVGAGI. V shed 4 bases, J shed 5 bases, and the junction held 6 bases outside the gene matches. This CDR3 is CASSLGLAINNEQFF. The DNA for the CDR3 is TGTGCCAGCAGTTTGGGACTAGCCATTAACAATGAGCAGTTCTTC.

The chain links TRBV30 to TRBJ2-5; 7 nucleotides match TRBD2. The CDR3 is 14 residues long. V dropped 2 bases and J dropped 2; count of bases not matched to a gene: 5. Germline lookup yields CDR1 GTSNPN and CDR2 SVGIG (reference sequence). CDR3 nucleotide sequence: TGTGCCTGGAGTACGCTAGCGGTTCAAGAGACCCAGTACTTC. Encoded protein: CAWSTLAVQETQYF.

The gene calls are TRBV5-1 and TRBJ2-2, with D possibly matching TRBD1 (5 bases). The CDR3 sequence is 16 residues long. Germline V gene sequence: CDR1 SGHRS, CDR2 YFSETQ. Trimming took 0 bases from V and 5 from J, leaving 14 bases between them. The CDR3, as DNA: TGCGCCAGCAGCTTGGGGACAAACGCGAGGACCGGGGAGCTGTTTTTT. Its translation: CASSLGTNARTGELFF.

This sequence joins TRBV29-1 and TRBJ2-7, with 7 positions matching TRBD1. V was clipped by 6 bases and J by 3 bases; unmatched bases: 5. CDR1 and CDR2 from the germline V gene are SQVTM and ANQGSEA. The CDR3 is made up of 12 amino acids. The CDR3 DNA is TGCAGCGTGACAGGGTATCGCTACGAGCAGTACTTC. This encodes CSVTGYRYEQYF.

The rearrangement uses TRBV10-1 and TRBJ2-3; D remains ambiguous. This CDR3 spans 15 amino acids. The germline gives CDR1 WNHNN, CDR2 SYGVQD (reference sequence). V gave up 2 bases and J gave up 6 bases, with 15 bases separating them. The CDR3 bases are TGCGCCAGCAGTGAGGACGGGTCCTTTCTTGATACGCAGTATTTT. Amino acids: CASSEDGSFLDTQYF.

V and J are TRBV9 and TRBJ1-1, with 9 bases matching TRBD1. There are 15 residues in the CDR3. Germline V CDR1 and CDR2: SGDLS, YYNGEE. The V gene end was trimmed by 4 bases and the J gene end by 5 bases; junction bases not matched to a gene: 9. This chain's CDR3 is CASSPRRQGVTEAFF. The CDR3 DNA sequence: TGTGCCAGCAGCCCCCGTAGACAGGGGGTAACTGAAGCTTTCTTT.

The chain combines TRBV27 with TRBJ2-7, with 11 nucleotides matching TRBD1. The CDR3 loop spans 16 amino acids. The J segment lost 6 bases and the V segment lost 5 bases, leaving 12 bases of the junction unmatched. Germline CDR1 is MNHEY and CDR2 is SMNVEV (reference sequence). CDR3 nucleotides: TGTGCCAGCAGTACTCCTAGATCGGACAGGGGGCGCGAGCAGTACTTC. It is translated as CASSTPRSDRGREQYF.

The V gene is TRBV5-5, the J gene TRBJ2-1; the D is unclear. The length of the CDR3 is 15 residues. The germline V gene has CDR1 SGHKS and CDR2 YYEKEE (reference sequence). The V end lost 2 bases, the J end lost 0 bases, and 9 bases lay between the germline ends. The CDR3 bases are TGTGCCAGCAGCTTACTCCGAAGCTCCTACAATGAGCAGTTCTTC. Amino acids: CASSLLRSSYNEQFF.

The chain recombines TRBV27 with TRBJ2-1; 11 bases are a match to TRBD2. Germline CDR1 MNHEY, CDR2 SMNVEV (reference sequence). This CDR3 spans 15 amino acids. Germline trimming cut 3 bases from V and 6 bases from J; bases unmatched to any gene: 4. CDR3 nucleotides: TGTGCCAGCAGTTTCGGTACTAGCGGGAGCAATGAGCAGTTCTTC. Its protein product is CASSFGTSGSNEQFF.